This passage covers 27 T cell receptor beta chains from one sample sequenced in a study of blood T cells in healthy people across ages. Primed by a sample-barcoded 5' primer and a J-beta primer mix, a second PCR proceeded for about 6 to 11 cycles. MiXCR was run by TCRdb on the 5' RACE reads, yielding one entry per CDR3 protein. In the table there are roughly 2 million distinct CDR3 sequences, around 48% of which are singletons. The sequencing input was blood. These receptors came from a woman in her 40s in good health.

This clonotype was seen a handful of times. V and J are TRBV28 and TRBJ1-2; 9 bases map to TRBD1. The V segment lost 5 bases and the J segment 4 bases; nucleotides outside the gene matches: 8. Looked up from germline, CDR1 is MDHEN and CDR2 is SYDVKM. The CDR3 totals 15 residues. The CDR3 bases are TGTGCCAGCAGTCCCCCGGGACAGGGAATCTATGGCTACACCTTC. Translating it yields CASSPPGQGIYGYTF.

The chain joins TRBV5-1 to TRBJ2-4; a weak D match, TRBD2 (6 bases). The V and J ends lost 4 bases and 0 bases respectively, with 11 bases between them. Germline V gene sequence: CDR1 SGHRS, CDR2 YFSETQ. The length of the CDR3 is 15 residues. The CDR3, as DNA: TGCGCCAGCAGCGCGGCGGGACTAGCCAAAAACATTCAGTACTTC. Translation gives CASSAAGLAKNIQYF.

The V and J genes are TRBV4-1 and TRBJ2-2; no reliable D call. This CDR3 comprises 15 residues. V shed 5 bases and J shed 0 bases, with 10 bases lying between them. Germline loops: CDR1 MGHRA, CDR2 YSYEKL. The CDR3 region has the DNA TGCGCCAGCAGCTATAGCCGAGCGAACACCGGGGAGCTGTTTTTT. Translation gives CASSYSRANTGELFF.

The sample holds a few counts of this clonotype. The chain carries TRBV20-1 and TRBJ2-5, with D unclear. Germline values: CDR1 DFQATT, CDR2 SNEGSKA (reference sequence). V was clipped by 0 bases and J by 2 bases, with 13 bases between them. This CDR3 comprises 15 residues. CDR3 DNA sequence: TGCAGTGCTAGAGATTTGAGTTCGGTTCAAGAGACCCAGTACTTC. Amino acids: CSARDLSSVQETQYF.

J is TRBJ2-5 and V is TRBV9, with D perhaps being TRBD1 or TRBD2 (5 bases each). The CDR3 has 13 amino acids. Trimming shortened V by 3 bases and J by 9 bases, and 15 bases separated the two germline ends. The germline gives CDR1 SGDLS, CDR2 YYNGEE. CDR3: CASSARDRGAQYF. CDR3 DNA: TGTGCCAGCAGCGCCCGGGACCGAGGGGCCCAGTACTTC.

The chain combines TRBV28 with TRBJ2-7; tentative D call: TRBD1 (6 bases). CDR3 length: 14 amino acids. Trimming shortened V by 8 bases and J by 2 bases, and 16 bases separated the two germline ends. The germline gives CDR1 MDHEN, CDR2 SYDVKM. CDR3 sequence (DNA): TGTGCCAGCGCTAACCCTGGACAGCCCTACGAGCAGTACTTC. Its protein product is CASANPGQPYEQYF.

This clonotype has just a few counts. Relative to the germline gene, one junction end is altered; a read error may explain this. The gene calls are TRBV7-9 and TRBJ1-2, with 10 bases matching TRBD1. Germline-derived CDR1 and CDR2 are SEHNR and FQNEAQ (reference sequence). There are 15 residues in the CDR3. CDR3 amino acids: CASTLKTGGVYGYTF. The CDR3 region has the DNA TGTGCCAGCACCTTAAAGACAGGGGGCGTCTATGGCTACACCTTC.

This clonotype was observed a few times. J is TRBJ2-7 and V is TRBV28; 9 bases agree with TRBD2. CDR3 size: 15 residues. Germline V lookup: CDR1 MDHEN, CDR2 SYDVKM. With 7 bases clipped from V and 2 bases from J, the junction kept 9 bases outside the gene matches. CDR3 sequence reads: CASTLLAGLTYEQYF. CDR3 DNA: TGTGCCAGCACCCTACTAGCGGGCCTTACCTACGAGCAGTACTTC. Supplemented by reference TRBV28 and TRBJ2-7, the full variable domain reads DVKVTQSSRYLVKRTGEKVFLECVQDMDHENMFWYRQDPGLGLRLIYFSYDVKMKEKGDIPEGYSVSREKKERFSLILESASTNQTSMYLCASTLLAGLTYEQYFGPGTRLTVT.

This chain joins TRBV11-1 and TRBJ2-3, with 8 bases aligning to TRBD2. Trimming at V came to 2 bases and at J to 1 base, leaving 5 bases not matched to a gene. The CDR3 loop spans 16 amino acids. The germline gives CDR1 SGHAT, CDR2 FQDESV (reference sequence). Here the CDR3 reads CASSLKLAARTDTQYF. DNA for the CDR3: TGTGCCAGCAGCTTAAAACTAGCGGCCCGCACAGATACGCAGTATTTT.

This rearrangement joins TRBV3-1 to TRBJ2-3; D might be TRBD1 (6 bases). The V end lost 5 bases, the J end lost 6 bases, and 12 bases lay between the germline ends. This CDR3 region has 13 residues. Germline V CDR1 and CDR2: LGHDT, YNNKEL (reference sequence). CDR3 DNA: TGTGCCAGCAGCTGGACAGAGTCTGATACGCAGTATTTT. Amino acids: CASSWTESDTQYF.

The chain uses TRBV6-2 or TRBV6-3 and TRBJ2-5; D possibly corresponds to TRBD2 (6 bases). Germline CDR1 and CDR2: MNHEY and SVGEGT. This CDR3 has 11 amino acids. V lost 6 bases, J lost 10 bases, and 12 bases lay in between. The DNA for the CDR3 is TGTGCCAGCAGCCACTTGCGGGGCCAGTACTTC. Translated: CASSHLRGQYF.

The chain employs TRBV20-1 and TRBJ2-3; TRBD2 matches at 7 bases. The V gene's germline CDR1 is DFQATT and CDR2 SNEGSKA (reference sequence). J was trimmed by 5 bases and V by 2 bases; bases with no gene match: 10. The CDR3 has 15 amino acids. The CDR3 bases are TGCAGTGCTAGAAACTTAGCGGGTACTTTAGATACGCAGTATTTT. Amino acid sequence: CSARNLAGTLDTQYF.

This chain joins TRBV9 and TRBJ2-3, with TRBD2 identical over 14 bases. Germline lookup yields CDR1 SGDLS and CDR2 YYNGEE. The ends lost 4 bases at V and 1 base at J; junction bases unmatched: 5. The CDR3 totals 17 residues. CDR3 region: CASSSGLAGERTDTQYF. The CDR3 DNA reads as TGTGCCAGCAGCTCGGGACTAGCGGGGGAACGCACAGATACGCAGTATTTT.

The chain uses TRBV3-1 and TRBJ1-2; 7 nucleotides agree with TRBD1. V was pared by 0 bases and J by 5 bases, with 3 bases of the junction left unmatched. The CDR3 is 14 amino acids. Germline V gene lookup returns CDR1 LGHDT and CDR2 YNNKEL (reference sequence). CDR3 protein: CASSQELTGYGYTF. CDR3 DNA: TGTGCCAGCAGCCAAGAGCTGACAGGGTATGGCTACACCTTC.

This CDR3 reads CSVDQRAGLPRDTF. The CDR3 DNA is TGCAGCGTTGACCAAAGGGCGGGACTCCCTAGAGACACCTTC. The rearrangement joins TRBV29-1 to TRBJ1-2; the D gene is possibly TRBD1 (5 bases). CDR1 is SQVTM and CDR2 is ANQGSEA in the germline V gene. Trimming pared 3 bases from V and 12 bases from J, leaving 23 bases between. This CDR3 spans 14 amino acids.

This clonotype appeared a single time. This chain joins TRBV20-1 and TRBJ2-7, with 10 bases fitting TRBD1. The CDR3 consists of 14 residues. The V gene's germline CDR1 is DFQATT and CDR2 SNEGSKA (reference sequence). V lost 6 bases and J lost 3; bases outside the gene matches: 8. CDR3 in amino acids: CSAPRGTGDYEQYF. DNA for the CDR3: TGCAGTGCCCCGAGGGGGACAGGGGACTACGAGCAGTACTTC.

J is TRBJ2-7 and V is TRBV5-1; 11 bases match TRBD2. The V and J ends lost 7 bases and 4 bases, in that order; junction bases with no gene match: 13. The CDR3 spans 16 residues. Germline CDR1 SGHRS, CDR2 YFSETQ. The CDR3 bases are TGCGCCAGCTTCGATCTCGCTAGCGGGGGGAGGTACGAGCAGTACTTC. Encoded protein: CASFDLASGGRYEQYF.

This clonotype has more than one count but fewer than ten. The rearrangement uses TRBV20-1 and TRBJ2-3; 11 bases fit TRBD2. The CDR3 length is 14 residues. J gave up 4 bases and V 2 bases, and 2 bases lay outside the gene matches. CDR1 is DFQATT and CDR2 is SNEGSKA in the germline V gene (reference sequence). CDR3 DNA: TGCAGTGCTAGACTAGCGGGGGGCGCAGATACGCAGTATTTT. Translating it yields CSARLAGGADTQYF.

The CDR3 reads CSARPIDTQYF. CDR3 coding DNA: TGCAGTGCTAGACCCATCGATACGCAGTATTTT. The chain has TRBV20-1 and TRBJ2-3; D gene ambiguous. V was clipped by 2 bases and J by 6 bases, with 6 bases between them. The CDR3 is made up of 11 amino acids. The germline V gene encodes CDR1 DFQATT and CDR2 SNEGSKA (reference sequence).

This clonotype was observed a few times. This chain connects TRBV7-9 to TRBJ2-4, with 7 nucleotides matching TRBD2. The end of the DNA fits TRBJ2-5 better, so the J call may be wrong. The length of the CDR3 is 15 residues. From germline, CDR1 is SEHNR and CDR2 FQNEAQ (reference sequence). CDR3 in amino acids: CASSQTRAGQETQYF. CDR3 nucleotides: TGTGCCAGCAGCCAAACACGAGCGGGGCAAGAGACCCAGTACTTC.

This clonotype was recorded a few times. The chain couples TRBV6-5 to TRBJ2-3; unclear D gene. The CDR3 spans 12 residues. Germline lookup yields CDR1 MNHEY and CDR2 SVGAGI. V lost 4 bases to trimming and J lost 5 bases, with 7 bases between them. The CDR3 sequence: CASSSRVDTQYF. CDR3 nucleotide sequence: TGTGCCAGCAGTTCACGGGTAGATACGCAGTATTTT.

This rearrangement joins TRBV2 to TRBJ1-2; 8 nucleotides line up with TRBD1. J gave up 8 bases and V 4 bases, and 9 bases lay outside the gene matches. Germline V lookup: CDR1 SNHLY, CDR2 FYNNEI. The length of the CDR3 is 14 residues. The CDR3 is CASSVAGQARGYTF. CDR3 bases: TGTGCCAGCAGTGTTGCGGGACAGGCTCGGGGCTACACCTTC.

This clonotype was seen once. The chain carries TRBV6-5 and TRBJ1-2, with a possible D match to TRBD1 (6 bases). V shed 2 bases and J shed 6 bases, with 10 bases lying between them. Germline V gene data show CDR1 as MNHEY and CDR2 as SVGAGI. This CDR3 is 13 amino acids long. CDR3 sequence (DNA): TGTGCCAGCAGTTACGGGACACATAATGGCTACACCTTC. It encodes CASSYGTHNGYTF.

J is TRBJ1-1 and V is TRBV3-1, with TRBD1 as a possible D gene (5 bases). Germline V CDR1 and CDR2: LGHDT, YNNKEL (reference sequence). V was pared by 7 bases and J by 3 bases, with 6 bases between. CDR3 length: 11 residues. The CDR3 nucleotides are TGTGCCAGCAAGGGGCACACTGAAGCTTTCTTT. Translated: CASKGHTEAFF.

The gene calls are TRBV5-1 and TRBJ2-6; maybe TRBD1 (7 bases). The V gene's germline CDR1 is SGHRS and CDR2 YFSETQ. Trimming cost V 4 bases and J 0 bases, with 11 bases left between them. This CDR3 is built from 16 residues. The CDR3 loop reads CASSARGDSGANVLTF. The CDR3 coding sequence is TGCGCCAGCAGCGCCAGGGGGGACTCTGGGGCCAACGTCCTGACTTTC.

There are a few counts of this clonotype. The J gene is TRBJ2-1, the V gene TRBV7-3; 7 positions match TRBD1. CDR1 and CDR2 from the germline V gene are SGHTA and FQGTGA. The CDR3 extends over 14 amino acids. Trimming took 5 bases from V and 9 from J; bases not matched to a gene: 10. The DNA for the CDR3 is TGTGCCAGCAGCAACAGGGGACCGAGGGGTGAGCAGTTCTTC. Residues: CASSNRGPRGEQFF.

The J gene is TRBJ2-7, the V gene TRBV2, with unresolved D. V lost 8 bases, J lost 4 bases, and 6 bases lay in between. Germline V gene sequence: CDR1 SNHLY, CDR2 FYNNEI. This CDR3 region has 10 residues. CDR3: CASQKYEQYF. DNA of the CDR3: TGTGCCAGCCAGAAATACGAGCAGTACTTC.